The 27 T cell receptor beta chains in this list originate from one sample, sequenced in a study of T cell responses to AZD1222 COVID-19 vaccine. Profiled with immunoSEQ multiplex PCR; TCRdb holds only in-frame clones, not every one. This sample has roughly 180,000 clones; around 93% occur once, and the top ten carry 1.9%. Sequences were derived from peripheral blood, sampled on day 0 of AZD1222 vaccination. The receptors were sampled from an adult in good health.

The genes are TRBV19 and TRBJ1-5, with TRBD1 as a possible D gene (5 bases). CDR3 size: 16 residues. The germline CDR1 and CDR2 sequences are LNHDA and SQIVND (reference sequence). V lost 5 bases and J lost 6, with 20 bases in between. CDR3 region: CASSVELNGAGQPQHF. The CDR3 DNA sequence: TGTGCCAGTAGTGTCGAGCTTAATGGGGCCGGTCAGCCCCAGCATTTT.

The chain is built from TRBV4-1 and TRBJ2-7, with D perhaps matching TRBD1 or TRBD2 (5 bases each). Germline V gene lookup returns CDR1 MGHRA and CDR2 YSYEKL. V lost 4 bases to trimming and J lost 1 base, with 26 bases between them. The CDR3 is made up of 19 amino acids. CDR3 region: CASSPYWAGDGDASYEQYF. The CDR3 DNA follows: TGCGCCAGCAGCCCCTATTGGGCGGGCGACGGGGACGCATCCTACGAGCAGTACTTC.

The chain couples TRBV6-6 to TRBJ1-5, with D possibly being TRBD1 (5 bases). Germline loops: CDR1 MNHNY, CDR2 SVGAGI (reference sequence). The CDR3 length is 12 residues. Trimming took 7 bases from V and 4 from J, leaving 8 bases between them. The CDR3 DNA follows: TGTGCCAGCAAGGGACCTAATCAGCCCCAGCATTTT. Amino acid sequence: CASKGPNQPQHF.

The chain recombines TRBV7-2 with TRBJ2-2; TRBD2 matches 8 bases. The CDR3 spans 17 residues. Per the germline V gene, CDR1 is SGHTA and CDR2 is FQGNSA. V gave up 4 bases and J gave up 5 bases; unmatched junction bases: 12. The CDR3 here is CASSSPSGSMGTGELFF. CDR3 DNA sequence: TGTGCCAGCAGCTCTCCCAGCGGGAGTATGGGAACCGGGGAGCTGTTTTTT.

The rearrangement joins TRBV27 to TRBJ1-5; no reliable D call. Germline CDR1 MNHEY, CDR2 SMNVEV (reference sequence). CDR3 length equals 14 residues. Trimming removed 5 bases at V and 5 bases at J, with 13 bases between. CDR3 bases: TGTGCCAGCAGTCCCTCGGGAGGTCATCAGCCCCAGCATTTT. Protein: CASSPSGGHQPQHF.

The chain uses TRBV7-2 and TRBJ1-2; a possible D gene is TRBD1 (5 bases). Between the trimmed V and J ends, which lost 4 bases and 7 bases, there was a span of 28 bases. CDR1 and CDR2 from the germline V gene are SGHTA and FQGNSA. The CDR3 totals 18 residues. The CDR3 bases are TGTGCCAGCAGCTCGTCCCTTATAGGAGGCCTCCTGGGGGGTGGCTACACCTTC. This sequence encodes CASSSSLIGGLLGGGYTF.

The V gene is TRBV19, the J gene TRBJ1-1; D not resolved. CDR1 LNHDA and CDR2 SQIVND come from the germline V gene (reference sequence). With 4 bases removed from V and 2 bases from J, the gap between germline ends came to 8 bases. This CDR3 region has 13 residues. Here the CDR3 DNA reads TGTGCCAGTAGTAGTCAGCCTAACACTGAAGCTTTCTTT. It specifies CASSSQPNTEAFF.

The rearrangement uses TRBV27 and TRBJ2-1; TRBD1 aligns across 10 bases. The CDR3 consists of 16 residues. Trimming cost V 3 bases and J 6 bases; bases outside gene matches: 8. CDR1 and CDR2 (germline): MNHEY, SMNVEV (reference sequence). The CDR3 here is CASSFLGQGGGNEQFF. CDR3 bases: TGTGCCAGCAGTTTTCTAGGACAGGGGGGGGGCAATGAGCAGTTCTTC.

V and J are TRBV3-1 (or the pseudogene TRBV3-2) and TRBJ2-3, with unresolved D. Germline V CDR1 and CDR2: LGHDT, YNNKEL (reference sequence). Trimming removed 0 bases at V and 12 bases at J, with 13 bases between. This CDR3 has 13 residues. Here the CDR3 reads CASSQEDTTIQYF. As DNA, the CDR3 is TGTGCCAGCAGCCAAGAAGATACGACCATTCAGTATTTT.

The chain employs TRBV27 and TRBJ2-2, with D hard to call. Trimming removed 1 base at V and 6 bases at J, with 12 bases between. There are 15 residues in the CDR3. CDR1 is MNHEY and CDR2 is SMNVEV in the germline V gene (reference sequence). The CDR3 DNA sequence: TGTGCCAGCAGTTTATTTACAGCCCCAGCCGGGGAGCTGTTTTTT. It yields the protein CASSLFTAPAGELFF.

The chain couples TRBV3-1 (or the pseudogene TRBV3-2) to TRBJ1-1, with TRBD1 identical over 7 bases. CDR3 length equals 16 residues. V shed 1 base and J 4 bases; nucleotides not matched to a gene: 9. The V gene's germline CDR1 is LGHDT and CDR2 YNNKEL (reference sequence). In nucleotides, the CDR3 is TGTGCCAGCAGCCAAGGGACAGGCCTAACCCCCACTGAAGCTTTCTTT. This codes for CASSQGTGLTPTEAFF.

The chain carries TRBV6-2 or TRBV6-3 and TRBJ2-4, with 8 positions matching TRBD1. The V segment lost 2 bases and the J segment 1 base; nucleotides outside the gene matches: 1. Germline V CDR1 and CDR2: MNHEY, SVGEGT. This CDR3 is 15 amino acids long. In DNA form, the CDR3 reads TGTGCCAGCAGTTACACAGGGGGGGCCAAAAACATTCAGTACTTC. Translation: CASSYTGGAKNIQYF.

This chain connects TRBV24-1 to TRBJ2-1; 9 positions match TRBD1. J was trimmed by 7 bases and V by 5 bases; bases with no gene match: 11. CDR1 and CDR2 from the germline V gene are KGHDR and SFDVKD. The CDR3 runs 16 residues. The CDR3: CATSVPGQGEWNEQFF. CDR3 DNA: TGTGCCACCAGTGTACCGGGACAGGGCGAGTGGAATGAGCAGTTCTTC.

The rearrangement uses TRBV12-3 or TRBV12-4 and TRBJ2-1, with no clear D. V gave up 2 bases and J gave up 8 bases, with 10 bases separating them. This CDR3 comprises 13 residues. The CDR3 loop reads CASSLIPPDEQFF. CDR3 DNA sequence: TGTGCCAGCAGTTTAATTCCTCCGGATGAGCAGTTCTTC.

The chain joins TRBV19 to TRBJ1-2; D not resolved. Trimming shortened V by 7 bases and J by 10 bases, and 19 bases separated the two germline ends. Germline V gives CDR1 LNHDA, CDR2 SQIVND (reference sequence). The CDR3 is 13 amino acids. This CDR3 reads CASIDRTDRYYTF. DNA of the CDR3: TGTGCCAGTATCGACCGGACGGACCGGTACTACACCTTC.

The V call is TRBV18, the J call TRBJ1-2, with 7 bases aligning to TRBD1. Germline assignment: CDR1 KGHSH and CDR2 LQKENI. This CDR3 has 18 amino acids. V shed 4 bases and J 4 bases; nucleotides not matched to a gene: 18. The chain's CDR3 is CASSLSPDRISPGYGYTF. In DNA, the CDR3 is TGTGCCAGCTCACTCTCTCCGGACAGGATTAGTCCTGGCTATGGCTACACCTTC. Supplemented by reference TRBV18 and TRBJ1-2, the full variable domain reads NAGVMQNPRHLVRRRGQEARLRCSPMKGHSHVYWYRQLPEEGLKFMVYLQKENIIDESGMPKERFSAEFPKEGPSILRIQQVVRGDSAAYFCASSLSPDRISPGYGYTFGSGTRLTVV.

The chain recombines TRBV5-1 with TRBJ2-1; 9 nucleotides match TRBD1. V shed 3 bases and J 7 bases; nucleotides not matched to a gene: 11. This CDR3 contains 16 residues. Germline V gene data show CDR1 as SGHRS and CDR2 as YFSETQ. As DNA, the CDR3 is TGCGCCAGCAGCTGGGGTGCCGGGACAGGGAGGAATGAGCAGTTCTTC. It is translated as CASSWGAGTGRNEQFF.

V and J are TRBV28 and TRBJ1-5; D remains ambiguous. V gave up 6 bases and J gave up 1 base, with 7 bases separating them. Germline CDR1 MDHEN, CDR2 SYDVKM. This CDR3 comprises 13 residues. In nucleotides, the CDR3 is TGTGCCAGCAGCTGGACCAGCAATCAGCCCCAGCATTTT. It yields the protein CASSWTSNQPQHF. Together with reference TRBV28 and TRBJ1-5, the CDR3 gives the full variable domain: DVKVTQSSRYLVKRTGEKVFLECVQDMDHENMFWYRQDPGLGLRLIYFSYDVKMKEKGDIPEGYSVSREKKERFSLILESASTNQTSMYLCASSWTSNQPQHFGDGTRLSIL.

The V call is TRBV12-3 or TRBV12-4, the J call TRBJ1-6; D is unclear. This CDR3 is 13 amino acids long. The ends were cut back, 6 bases at V and 6 bases at J, with 9 bases in the middle. CDR3 amino acids: CASSPRSNSPLHF. As DNA, the CDR3 is TGTGCCAGCAGCCCGAGGAGTAATTCACCCCTCCACTTT.

The V and J genes are TRBV5-8 and TRBJ2-2; tentatively, D is TRBD2 (5 bases). The length of the CDR3 is 16 residues. V lost 3 bases and J 0 bases, leaving 12 bases between the germline ends. Germline CDR1 is SGHTS and CDR2 is YDEGEE. The DNA of the CDR3 is TGTGCCAGCAGCTCCCCAAGGCGGGCGAACACCGGGGAGCTGTTTTTT. Residues: CASSSPRRANTGELFF. Together with reference TRBV5-8 and TRBJ2-2, the CDR3 gives the full variable domain: EAGVTQSPTHLIKTRGQQATLRCSPISGHTSVYWYQQALGLGLQFLLWYDEGEERNRGNFPPRFSGRQFPNYSSELNVNALELEDSALYLCASSSPRRANTGELFFGEGSRLTVL.

The chain carries TRBV4-1 and TRBJ1-3; 8 nucleotides match TRBD1. The V gene's germline CDR1 is MGHRA and CDR2 YSYEKL. Trimming took 1 base from V and 1 from J; bases not matched to a gene: 9. The CDR3 spans 18 residues. This CDR3 is CASSQGGQGGSSGNTIYF. The CDR3 bases are TGCGCCAGCAGCCAAGGCGGACAGGGAGGGTCGTCTGGAAACACCATATATTTT.

This clone was seen a single time. This chain uses TRBV28 with TRBJ1-6; 7 bases line up with TRBD1. The germline CDR1 and CDR2 sequences are MDHEN and SYDVKM. Trimming took 6 bases from V and 7 from J; bases not matched to a gene: 15. The CDR3 has 17 residues. This CDR3 is CASRTGFPSLANSPLHF. CDR3 in DNA: TGTGCCAGCAGGACAGGGTTCCCGAGTTTGGCGAATTCACCCCTCCACTTT.

V usage is TRBV14 and J usage is TRBJ1-4, with a weak D call TRBD1 (5 bases). CDR1 is SGHDN, CDR2 FVKESK, per germline. The CDR3 is 16 amino acids. Trimming left V 1 base short and J 4 bases short, with 13 bases between. The CDR3 here is CASSQAGTVVNEKLFF. In nucleotides, the CDR3 is TGTGCCAGCAGCCAAGCCGGGACGGTAGTTAATGAAAAACTGTTTTTT.

This clone is a singleton in its sample. The chain is built from TRBV6-5 and TRBJ1-1; D ambiguous. The V end was cut by 2 bases, the J end by 3 bases, with 7 bases between. Germline lookup yields CDR1 MNHEY and CDR2 SVGAGI. The CDR3 contains 13 residues. CDR3 DNA sequence: TGTGCCAGCAGTTACGCGGGATACACTGAAGCTTTCTTT. This gives the protein CASSYAGYTEAFF.

This chain connects TRBV28 to TRBJ1-1, with D uncertain. V was trimmed by 3 bases and J by 1 base, leaving 9 bases between them. Germline loops: CDR1 MDHEN, CDR2 SYDVKM. This CDR3 contains 14 residues. CDR3 bases: TGTGCCAGCAGTTTCAGTGGACCGAACACTGAAGCTTTCTTT. It translates to CASSFSGPNTEAFF.

The V call is TRBV29-1, the J call TRBJ1-1; D is possibly TRBD1 (6 bases). V lost 8 bases and J 0 bases, leaving 16 bases between the germline ends. This CDR3 contains 14 residues. Germline CDR1 and CDR2: SQVTM and ANQGSEA. The CDR3 is CSTLTGLLNTEAFF. CDR3 sequence (DNA): TGCAGCACCTTGACAGGACTCTTGAACACTGAAGCTTTCTTT.

The J gene is TRBJ1-6, the V gene TRBV6-2 or TRBV6-3, with unresolved D. The CDR3 runs 14 residues. V dropped 2 bases and J dropped 10 bases, with 12 bases sitting between them. Germline lookup yields CDR1 MNHEY and CDR2 SVGEGT. Here the CDR3 DNA reads TGTGCCAGCAGTTACGGTAACGGGGTCTCACCCCTCCACTTT. Amino acids: CASSYGNGVSPLHF.